Listed below are T cell receptor beta chains from one sample, sequenced in a study of spatial heterogeneity in lung cancer. TCRdb ran MiXCR on the 5' RACE reads and lists one entry per CDR3 protein. In the table there are 11,000 or so distinct CDR3 sequences, more than 3% of which are singletons. This specimen consisted of PBMCs, obtained at surgery. These receptors all stem from a female donor with early-stage non-small cell lung cancer. Each CDR3 is given with its conserved first and last residue. Each record gives: CDR3 length, clone size, J gene, V gene, D gene, CDR3 DNA, CDR3 protein. A D gene is named only where the DNA matches it firmly. Clone size appears in some rows only: once, few, many, or a class for an expanded clone.

length: 14; size: many; J: TRBJ2-3; V: TRBV19; D: .; DNA: TGTGCCAGTAGGTACCGAGGGGGCACAGATACGCAGTATTTT; CDR3: CASRYRGGTDTQYF
length: 13; size: few; J: TRBJ2-7; V: TRBV7-2; D: .; DNA: TGTGCCAGCAGCTTACCACCTGACTACGAGCAGTACTTC; CDR3: CASSLPPDYEQYF
length: 14; size: few; J: TRBJ2-7; V: TRBV13; D: TRBD2; DNA: TGTGCCAGCAGCCCGGGACTAGCGGGGGGTGTGCAGTACTTC; CDR3: CASSPGLAGGVQYF
length: 15; size: few; J: TRBJ2-3; V: TRBV5-1; D: .; DNA: TGCGCCAGCAGCTTGGATGGCAGGTCAACAGATACGCAGTATTTT; CDR3: CASSLDGRSTDTQYF
length: 15; size: many; J: TRBJ1-6; V: TRBV5-5; D: TRBD1; DNA: TGTGCCAGCAGCTTGGACGCGACAGGGGGTTCACCCCTCCACTTT; CDR3: CASSLDATGGSPLHF
length: 15; size: many; J: TRBJ2-1; V: TRBV5-1; D: TRBD1; DNA: TGCGCCAGCAGCTTGGCCGTTCAGGGGGCGGGTGAGCAGTTCTTC; CDR3: CASSLAVQGAGEQFF
length: 14; size: many; J: TRBJ1-2; V: TRBV7-3; D: TRBD1; DNA: TGTGCCAGCAGCCCGGGACAGGGAGGTTATGGCTACACCTTC; CDR3: CASSPGQGGYGYTF
length: 11; size: .; J: TRBJ2-3; V: TRBV20-1; D: .; DNA: TGCAGTGCTTTACATTCAGATACGCAGTATTTT; CDR3: CSALHSDTQYF
length: 13; size: many; J: TRBJ1-2; V: TRBV10-3; D: TRBD1; DNA: TGTGCCACACAGGGGGCCCCGAACGAGGGCTACACCTTC; CDR3: CATQGAPNEGYTF
length: 15; size: many; J: TRBJ1-1; V: TRBV15; D: .; DNA: TGTGCCACCAGCAGAGTACCCGAGGGCGGGGCACAAGCTTTCTTT; CDR3: CATSRVPEGGAQAFF
length: 15; size: many; J: TRBJ1-5; V: TRBV6-2/TRBV6-3; D: TRBD1; DNA: TGTGCCAGCAGTTACGACAGGGGAATGGGTCAGCCCCAGCATTTT; CDR3: CASSYDRGMGQPQHF
length: 13; size: many; J: TRBJ2-7; V: TRBV7-2; D: .; DNA: TGTGCCAGCAGCCTCCAGGGGGGTTTCGAGCAGTACTTC; CDR3: CASSLQGGFEQYF
length: 16; size: many; J: TRBJ2-5; V: TRBV7-8; D: TRBD2; DNA: TGTGCCAGCAGTCCGGTGGTAGCGGGGGTGTATGAGACCCAGTACTTC; CDR3: CASSPVVAGVYETQYF
length: 12; size: many; J: TRBJ1-2; V: TRBV20-1; D: TRBD1; DNA: TGCAGTGCCCCGGACAGGAGGGGTGGCTACACCTTC; CDR3: CSAPDRRGGYTF
length: 15; size: many; J: TRBJ2-7; V: TRBV12-3/TRBV12-4; D: TRBD1; DNA: TGTGCCAGCAGTACATTGACAGGGCCAAGGGGAGAGCAGTACTTC; CDR3: CASSTLTGPRGEQYF
length: 14; size: many; J: TRBJ2-2; V: TRBV5-1; D: TRBD1; DNA: TGCGCCAGCAGCCCGGGACAGCCCACCGGGGAGCTGTTTTTT; CDR3: CASSPGQPTGELFF
length: 15; size: many; J: TRBJ2-7; V: TRBV12-3/TRBV12-4; D: TRBD2; DNA: TGTGCCAGCAGTCCCCAGGGCGGGAGCTCCTACGAGCAGTACTTC; CDR3: CASSPQGGSSYEQYF